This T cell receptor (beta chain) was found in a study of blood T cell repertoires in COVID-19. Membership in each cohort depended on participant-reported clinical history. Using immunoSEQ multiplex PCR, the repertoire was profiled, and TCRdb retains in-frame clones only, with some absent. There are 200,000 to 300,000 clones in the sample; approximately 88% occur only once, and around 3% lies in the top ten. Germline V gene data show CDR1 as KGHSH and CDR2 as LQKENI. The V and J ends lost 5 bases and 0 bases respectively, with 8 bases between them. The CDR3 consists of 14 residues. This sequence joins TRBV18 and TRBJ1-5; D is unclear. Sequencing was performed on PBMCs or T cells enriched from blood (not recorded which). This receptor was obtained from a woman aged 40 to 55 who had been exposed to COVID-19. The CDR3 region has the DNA TGTGCCAGCTCAGGCTCCCATAGCAATCAGCCCCAGCATTTT. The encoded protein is CASSGSHSNQPQHF. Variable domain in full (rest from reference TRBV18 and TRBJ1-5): NAGVMQNPRHLVRRRGQEARLRCSPMKGHSHVYWYRQLPEEGLKFMVYLQKENIIDESGMPKERFSAEFPKEGPSILRIQQVVRGDSAAYFCASSGSHSNQPQHFGDGTRLSIL.